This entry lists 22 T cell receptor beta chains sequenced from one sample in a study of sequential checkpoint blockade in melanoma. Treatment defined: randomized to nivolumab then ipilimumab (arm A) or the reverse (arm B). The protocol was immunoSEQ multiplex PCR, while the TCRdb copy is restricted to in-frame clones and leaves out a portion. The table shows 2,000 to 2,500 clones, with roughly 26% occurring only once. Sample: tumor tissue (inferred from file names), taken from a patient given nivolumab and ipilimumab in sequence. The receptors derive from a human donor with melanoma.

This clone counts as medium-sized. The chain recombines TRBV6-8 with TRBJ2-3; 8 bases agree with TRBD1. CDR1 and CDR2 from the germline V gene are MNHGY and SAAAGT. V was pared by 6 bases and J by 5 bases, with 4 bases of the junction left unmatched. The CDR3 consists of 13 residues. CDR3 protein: CASSYDRGDTQYF. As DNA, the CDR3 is TGTGCCAGCAGCTACGACAGGGGAGATACGCAGTATTTT.

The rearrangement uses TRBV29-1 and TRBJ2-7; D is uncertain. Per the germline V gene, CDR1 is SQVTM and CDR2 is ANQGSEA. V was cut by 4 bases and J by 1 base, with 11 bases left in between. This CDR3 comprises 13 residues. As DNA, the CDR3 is TGCAGCGTTGTCCCTAGAAGTTCCTACGAGCAGTACTTC. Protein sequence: CSVVPRSSYEQYF.

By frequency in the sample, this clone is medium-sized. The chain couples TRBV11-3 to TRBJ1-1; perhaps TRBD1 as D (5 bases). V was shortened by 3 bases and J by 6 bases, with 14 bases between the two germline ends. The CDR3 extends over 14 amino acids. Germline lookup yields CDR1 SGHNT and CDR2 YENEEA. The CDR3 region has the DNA TGTGCCAGCAGCTTGGAAGGGGTGGGCGCTGAAGCTTTCTTT. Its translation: CASSLEGVGAEAFF.

The CDR3 here is CASSYGTATYEQYF. The CDR3 DNA reads as TGTGCCAGCAGTTACGGGACAGCCACCTACGAGCAGTACTTC. This rearrangement joins TRBV6-8 to TRBJ2-7; 7 bases line up with TRBD1. The V gene end was trimmed by 2 bases and the J gene end by 2 bases; junction bases not matched to a gene: 3. The germline V gene encodes CDR1 MNHGY and CDR2 SAAAGT. The CDR3 has 14 amino acids.

Written as DNA, the CDR3 is TGTGCCAGCAGCGTAGCGGCCTCATTGGCCAATGAGCAGTTCTTC. Residues: CASSVAASLANEQFF. The chain recombines TRBV9 with TRBJ2-1, with D hard to call. The CDR3 totals 15 residues. V shed 0 bases and J shed 6 bases, with 13 bases lying between them. CDR1 and CDR2 from the germline V gene are SGDLS and YYNGEE.

The CDR3 nucleotides read TGCGCCAGCAGCTTGGTCCCCAGCGGTGGGGGCAATGAGCAGTTCTTC. Its protein product is CASSLVPSGGGNEQFF. V usage is TRBV5-1 and J usage is TRBJ2-1; D is perhaps TRBD1 or TRBD2 (5 bases each). V lost 0 bases and J 6 bases, leaving 16 bases between the germline ends. Germline V gives CDR1 SGHRS, CDR2 YFSETQ. The length of the CDR3 is 16 residues.

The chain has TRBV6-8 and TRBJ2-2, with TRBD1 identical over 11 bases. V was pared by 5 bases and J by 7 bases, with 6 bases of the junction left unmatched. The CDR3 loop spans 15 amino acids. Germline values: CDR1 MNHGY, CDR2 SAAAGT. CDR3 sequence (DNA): TGTGCCAGCAGTCGAGGGACAGGGGGTGGCGGGGAGCTGTTTTTT. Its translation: CASSRGTGGGGELFF.

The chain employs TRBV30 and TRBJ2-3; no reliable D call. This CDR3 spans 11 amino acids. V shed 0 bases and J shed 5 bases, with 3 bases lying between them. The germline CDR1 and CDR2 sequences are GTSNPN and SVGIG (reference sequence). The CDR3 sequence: CAWSVRDTQYF. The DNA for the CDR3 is TGTGCCTGGAGTGTACGAGATACGCAGTATTTT.

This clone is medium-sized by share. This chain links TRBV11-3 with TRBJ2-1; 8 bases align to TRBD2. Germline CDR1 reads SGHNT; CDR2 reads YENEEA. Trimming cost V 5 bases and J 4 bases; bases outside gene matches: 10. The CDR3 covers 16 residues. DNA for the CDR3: TGTGCCAGCAGCCCCGGCGGGGTAGCGGGATACAATGAGCAGTTCTTC. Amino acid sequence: CASSPGGVAGYNEQFF.

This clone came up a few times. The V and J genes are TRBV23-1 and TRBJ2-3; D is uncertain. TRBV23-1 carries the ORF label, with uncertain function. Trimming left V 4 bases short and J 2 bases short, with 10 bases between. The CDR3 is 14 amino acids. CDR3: CASSLIQFTDTQYF. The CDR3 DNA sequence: TGCGCCAGCAGTCTCATACAGTTCACAGATACGCAGTATTTT.

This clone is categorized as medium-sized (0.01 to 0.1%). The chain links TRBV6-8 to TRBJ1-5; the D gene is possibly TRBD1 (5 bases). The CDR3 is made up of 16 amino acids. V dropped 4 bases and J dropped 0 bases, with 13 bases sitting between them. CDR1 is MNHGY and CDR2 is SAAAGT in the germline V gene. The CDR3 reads CASSSISQGSNQPQHF. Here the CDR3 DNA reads TGTGCCAGCAGTTCCATCAGCCAGGGTAGCAATCAGCCCCAGCATTTT.

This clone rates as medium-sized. Here the CDR3 reads CASSVGDVNTEAFF. In nucleotides, the CDR3 is TGTGCCAGCAGCGTAGGGGACGTGAACACTGAAGCTTTCTTT. The chain is built from TRBV9 and TRBJ1-1, with TRBD1 as a possible D gene (5 bases). V was cut by 0 bases and J by 0 bases, with 6 bases left in between. This CDR3 spans 14 amino acids. The germline V gene encodes CDR1 SGDLS and CDR2 YYNGEE.

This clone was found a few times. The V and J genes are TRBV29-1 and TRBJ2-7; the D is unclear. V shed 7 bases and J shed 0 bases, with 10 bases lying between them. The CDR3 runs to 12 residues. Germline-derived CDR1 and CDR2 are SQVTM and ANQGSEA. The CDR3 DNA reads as TGCAGCGCGGACGGTGACTCCTACGAGCAGTACTTC. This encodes CSADGDSYEQYF.

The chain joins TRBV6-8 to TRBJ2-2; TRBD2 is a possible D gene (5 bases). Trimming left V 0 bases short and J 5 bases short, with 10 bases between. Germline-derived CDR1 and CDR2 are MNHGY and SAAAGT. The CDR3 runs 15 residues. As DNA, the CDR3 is TGTGCCAGCAGTTACTCCGGGGTAGGGACCGGGGAGCTGTTTTTT. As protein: CASSYSGVGTGELFF.

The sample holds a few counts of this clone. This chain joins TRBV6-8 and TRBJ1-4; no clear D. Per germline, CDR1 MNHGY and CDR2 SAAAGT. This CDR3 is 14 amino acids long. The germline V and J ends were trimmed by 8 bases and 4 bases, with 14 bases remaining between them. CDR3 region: CASVQRGINEKLFF. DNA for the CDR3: TGTGCCAGCGTTCAACGAGGGATTAATGAAAAACTGTTTTTT.

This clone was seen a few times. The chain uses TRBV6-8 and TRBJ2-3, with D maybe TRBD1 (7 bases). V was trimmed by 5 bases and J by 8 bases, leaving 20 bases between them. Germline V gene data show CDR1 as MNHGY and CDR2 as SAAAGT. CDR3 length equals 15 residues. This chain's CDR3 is CASSDQAGGMSTQYF. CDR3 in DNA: TGTGCCAGCAGTGACCAAGCAGGGGGGATGAGTACGCAGTATTTT.

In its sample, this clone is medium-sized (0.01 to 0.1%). The CDR3 region is CASNAALGQGTEAFF. The DNA of the CDR3 is TGTGCCAGCAACGCAGCCCTGGGACAGGGGACTGAAGCTTTCTTT. This chain uses TRBV11-3 with TRBJ1-1, with 10 bases that match TRBD1. The V gene's germline CDR1 is SGHNT and CDR2 YENEEA. The CDR3 is made up of 15 amino acids. V dropped 7 bases and J dropped 5; count of bases not matched to a gene: 10.

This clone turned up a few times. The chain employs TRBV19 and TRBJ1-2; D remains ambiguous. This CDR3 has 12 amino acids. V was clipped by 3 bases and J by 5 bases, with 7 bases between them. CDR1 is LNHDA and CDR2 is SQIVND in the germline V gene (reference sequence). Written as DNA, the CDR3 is TGTGCCAGTAGTATTCGGGGTTATGGCTACACCTTC. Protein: CASSIRGYGYTF.

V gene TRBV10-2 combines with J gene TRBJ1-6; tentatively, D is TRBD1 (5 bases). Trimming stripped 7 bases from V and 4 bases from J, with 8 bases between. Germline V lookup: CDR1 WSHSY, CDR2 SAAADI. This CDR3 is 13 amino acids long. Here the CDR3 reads CASMGGYNSPLHF. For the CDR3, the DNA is TGCGCCAGCATGGGGGGATATAATTCACCCCTCCACTTT.

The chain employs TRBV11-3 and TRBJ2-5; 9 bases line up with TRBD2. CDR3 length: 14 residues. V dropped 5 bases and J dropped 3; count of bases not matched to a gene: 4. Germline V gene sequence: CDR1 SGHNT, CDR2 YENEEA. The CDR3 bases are TGTGCCAGCAGCCCGAGACTAGCGGAAGAGACCCAGTACTTC. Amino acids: CASSPRLAEETQYF.

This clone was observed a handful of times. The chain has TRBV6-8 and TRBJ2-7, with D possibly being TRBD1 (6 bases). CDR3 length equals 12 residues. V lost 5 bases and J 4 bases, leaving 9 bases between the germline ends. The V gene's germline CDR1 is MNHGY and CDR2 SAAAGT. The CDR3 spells CASSNRAYEQYF. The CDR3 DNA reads TGTGCCAGCAGTAACAGGGCATACGAGCAGTACTTC.

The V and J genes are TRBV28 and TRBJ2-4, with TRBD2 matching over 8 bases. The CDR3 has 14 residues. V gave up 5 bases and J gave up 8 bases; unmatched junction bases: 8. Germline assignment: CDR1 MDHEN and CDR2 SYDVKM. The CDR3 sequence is CASSRPSGGYIQYF. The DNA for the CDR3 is TGTGCCAGCAGTCGCCCGAGCGGGGGATACATTCAGTACTTC.